This TCR beta chain came from a study of tumour-infiltrating T cells in Burkitt lymphoma. About the study: Repertoire clonality predicted overall and progression-free survival.

TCRdb's copy holds only in-frame clones and misses some; the assay was immunoSEQ multiplex PCR. This repertoire shows about 15,000 clones, more than 70% found once; its top ten account for 7.2%. Germline V gene data show CDR1 as SGHTA and CDR2 as FQGNSA. This CDR3 has 13 residues. V dropped 1 base and J dropped 2 bases, with 6 bases sitting between them. The sequencing input was tumor tissue. The source is a human donor with diffuse large B-cell lymphoma. The chain is built from TRBV7-2 and TRBJ2-7; D call uncertain. The CDR3 nucleotides read TGTGCCAGCAGCTTAGAGACCCCCTACGAGCAGTACGTC. Translating gives CASSLETPYEQYV.